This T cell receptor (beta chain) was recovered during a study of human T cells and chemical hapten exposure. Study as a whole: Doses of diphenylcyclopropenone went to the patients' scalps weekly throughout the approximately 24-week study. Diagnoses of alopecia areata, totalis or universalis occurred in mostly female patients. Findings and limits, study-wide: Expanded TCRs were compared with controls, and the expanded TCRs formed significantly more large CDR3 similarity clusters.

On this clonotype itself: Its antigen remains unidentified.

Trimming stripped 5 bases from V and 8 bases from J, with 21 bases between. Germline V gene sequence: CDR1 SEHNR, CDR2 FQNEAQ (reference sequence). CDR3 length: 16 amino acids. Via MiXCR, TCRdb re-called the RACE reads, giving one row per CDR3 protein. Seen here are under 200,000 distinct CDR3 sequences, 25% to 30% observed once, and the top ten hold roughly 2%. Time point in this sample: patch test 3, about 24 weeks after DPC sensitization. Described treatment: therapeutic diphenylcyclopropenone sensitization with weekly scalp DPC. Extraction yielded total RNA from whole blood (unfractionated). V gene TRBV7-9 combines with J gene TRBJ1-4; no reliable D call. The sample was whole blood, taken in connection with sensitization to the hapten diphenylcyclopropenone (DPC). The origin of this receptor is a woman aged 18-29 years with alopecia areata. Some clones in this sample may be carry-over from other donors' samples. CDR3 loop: CASSRSRSSLGEKLFF. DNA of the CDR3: TGTGCCAGCAGCCGGTCAAGATCCTCTCTGGGGGAAAAACTGTTTTTT.